What follows are 19 T cell receptor beta chains derived from one specimen sequenced in a study of blood T cell repertoires in COVID-19. Clones were read by immunoSEQ multiplex PCR, and TCRdb kept only the in-frame ones, dropping some. Among about 210,000 clones listed, 83% were seen once. Material for sequencing was peripheral blood. These receptors all come from a woman aged 40 to 50 with active or convalescent COVID-19.

The rearrangement links TRBV19 to TRBJ2-5; D remains unclear. CDR1 and CDR2 (germline): LNHDA, SQIVND (reference sequence). This CDR3 is built from 13 residues. V dropped 2 bases and J dropped 5 bases, with 9 bases sitting between them. As DNA, the CDR3 is TGTGCCAGTAGTATAAAAAGTGAGGAGACCCAGTACTTC. Amino acid sequence: CASSIKSEETQYF.

This clone has just a few counts. This same CDR3 is encoded by further DNA sequences in the sample. The chain joins TRBV6-5 to TRBJ1-3; D remains unclear. This CDR3 has 13 amino acids. The ends were cut back, 6 bases at V and 0 bases at J, with 6 bases in the middle. Germline assignment: CDR1 MNHEY and CDR2 SVGAGI. The CDR3: CASRLSSGNTIYF. As DNA, the CDR3 is TGTGCCAGCAGACTAAGCTCTGGAAACACCATATATTTT.

The rearrangement uses TRBV11-3 and TRBJ2-5, with 7 bases lining up with TRBD2. The CDR3 covers 14 residues. V was pared by 5 bases and J by 2 bases, with 5 bases of the junction left unmatched. Per germline, CDR1 SGHNT and CDR2 YENEEA. In DNA form, the CDR3 reads TGTGCCAGCAGCACTGGCGGGGGACAAGAGACCCAGTACTTC. This encodes CASSTGGGQETQYF.

The rearrangement uses TRBV15 and TRBJ1-1; D possibly corresponds to TRBD1 (6 bases). The CDR3 spans 14 residues. The germline V gene encodes CDR1 LNHNV and CDR2 YYDKDF (reference sequence). V was clipped by 7 bases and J by 0 bases, with 12 bases between them. The CDR3 region is CATTRDKVNTEAFF. As DNA, the CDR3 is TGTGCCACCACACGGGACAAAGTGAACACTGAAGCTTTCTTT.

This chain joins TRBV3-1 (or the pseudogene TRBV3-2) and TRBJ2-5; 10 bases match TRBD2. With V trimmed by 3 bases and J by 5 bases, 15 bases remained unmatched. Germline CDR1 LGHDT, CDR2 YNNKEL (reference sequence). The CDR3 runs to 18 residues. The CDR3 is CASSHVQRGGRLSETQYF. For the CDR3, the DNA is TGTGCCAGCAGCCATGTTCAGCGGGGGGGGCGATTGTCGGAGACCCAGTACTTC.

The table lists this clone with a count of one. A junction boundary mismatches the germline segment, possibly from a read error. The gene calls are TRBV18 and TRBJ2-3; D possibly corresponds to TRBD2 (6 bases). The CDR3 totals 19 residues. Looked up from germline, CDR1 is KGHSH and CDR2 is LQKENI. This chain's CDR3 is CASSAPQLMRDPSTDTQYF. As DNA, the CDR3 is TGTGCCAGCTCAGCACCCCAACTCATGCGGGACCCTAGCACAGATACGCAGTATTTT.

The chain combines TRBV5-1 with TRBJ1-2; D is possibly TRBD1 (6 bases). The germline V and J ends were trimmed by 1 base and 7 bases, with 8 bases remaining between them. Germline CDR1 is SGHRS and CDR2 is YFSETQ. The CDR3 is 12 amino acids. In nucleotides, the CDR3 is TGCGCCAGCAGCTTGCAGGGGTCTGGCTACACCTTC. This translates into CASSLQGSGYTF.

The chain is built from TRBV27 and TRBJ1-4; 7 bases match TRBD1. Germline trimming cut 6 bases from V and 6 bases from J; bases unmatched to any gene: 7. Germline V gene lookup returns CDR1 MNHEY and CDR2 SMNVEV (reference sequence). CDR3 size: 14 residues. The CDR3 DNA reads TGTGCCAGCAGCCGATGGCAGGGGGATGAAAAACTGTTTTTT. It yields the protein CASSRWQGDEKLFF.

This rearrangement joins TRBV18 to TRBJ1-2; 8 nucleotides match TRBD1. The germline CDR1 and CDR2 sequences are KGHSH and LQKENI. The CDR3 covers 16 residues. V shed 3 bases, J shed 4 bases, and the junction held 10 bases outside the gene matches. The chain's CDR3 is CASSPGFTGTGYGYTF. The CDR3 nucleotides are TGTGCCAGCTCACCTGGCTTTACTGGGACAGGCTATGGCTACACCTTC.

This clone was counted only a few times. This chain joins TRBV6-2 or TRBV6-3 and TRBJ2-7; possible D gene TRBD1, 6 bases. V was clipped by 5 bases and J by 3 bases, with 8 bases between them. Germline V gene sequence: CDR1 MNHEY, CDR2 SVGEGT. The CDR3 runs 12 residues. CDR3 sequence (DNA): TGTGCCAGCAGTGGACAGTACTACGAGCAGTACTTC. Its protein product is CASSGQYYEQYF.

This clone was detected once. The chain uses TRBV11-1 and TRBJ2-3, with 11 bases lining up with TRBD2. V was clipped by 5 bases and J by 0 bases; unmatched bases: 4. The CDR3 runs 16 residues. Germline assignment: CDR1 SGHAT and CDR2 FQDESV (reference sequence). CDR3 bases: TGTGCCAGCAGCCCCCTAGCGGGAGGCAGCACAGATACGCAGTATTTT. It translates to CASSPLAGGSTDTQYF.

The chain combines TRBV30 with TRBJ2-3, with 9 bases lining up with TRBD2. This CDR3 region has 14 residues. Germline CDR1 and CDR2: GTSNPN and SVGIG (reference sequence). Trimming cost V 1 base and J 3 bases; bases outside gene matches: 2. The CDR3 DNA is TGTGCCTGGAGTGGTCTAGCGGGGACAGATACGCAGTATTTT. It translates to CAWSGLAGTDTQYF. The full variable domain, its missing parts supplied by reference TRBV30 and TRBJ2-3, is SQTIHQWPATLVQPVGSPLSLECTVEGTSNPNLYWYRQAAGRGLQLLFYSVGIGQISSEVPQNLSASRPQDRQFILSSKKLLLSDSGFYLCAWSGLAGTDTQYFGPGTRLTVL.

The V and J genes are TRBV4-1 and TRBJ1-1, with a possible D match to TRBD1 (5 bases). V was shortened by 0 bases and J by 0 bases, with 20 bases between the two germline ends. CDR1 is MGHRA and CDR2 is YSYEKL in the germline V gene. The CDR3 contains 19 residues. CDR3 loop: CASSQERENRLIMNTEAFF. The CDR3 DNA sequence: TGCGCCAGCAGCCAAGAACGAGAAAACAGGCTAATAATGAACACTGAAGCTTTCTTT.

This clone was recorded a few times. The chain recombines TRBV6-5 with TRBJ1-1; TRBD1 aligns across 9 bases. Germline CDR1 and CDR2: MNHEY and SVGAGI. J was trimmed by 5 bases and V by 6 bases; bases with no gene match: 10. The CDR3 is 15 amino acids. The CDR3 loop is CASSQRQGDWTEAFF. As DNA, the CDR3 is TGTGCCAGCAGCCAAAGACAGGGGGATTGGACTGAAGCTTTCTTT.

The chain recombines TRBV7-2 with TRBJ2-4, with TRBD2 identical over 13 bases. V was clipped by 5 bases and J by 0 bases; unmatched bases: 7. Germline V CDR1 and CDR2: SGHTA, FQGNSA. The CDR3 extends over 18 amino acids. Here the CDR3 reads CASSQGTSGAIAKNIQYF. Written as DNA, the CDR3 is TGTGCCAGCAGCCAAGGGACTAGCGGGGCCATAGCCAAAAACATTCAGTACTTC.

The chain is built from TRBV4-1 and TRBJ2-5; 9 bases align to TRBD1. The CDR3 extends over 15 amino acids. In germline, CDR1 is MGHRA, CDR2 YSYEKL. V was clipped by 3 bases and J by 0 bases; unmatched bases: 2. This CDR3 reads CASSQGDRDQETQYF. As DNA, the CDR3 is TGCGCCAGCAGCCAGGGGGACAGGGACCAAGAGACCCAGTACTTC.

V usage is TRBV30 and J usage is TRBJ1-1; no firm D call. Germline CDR1 is GTSNPN and CDR2 is SVGIG (reference sequence). V dropped 2 bases and J dropped 10 bases, with 20 bases sitting between them. CDR3 length: 14 amino acids. The CDR3 here is CAWSLWQETMGAFF. As DNA, the CDR3 is TGTGCCTGGAGTCTCTGGCAGGAAACCATGGGAGCTTTCTTT. The full variable domain, rest sourced from reference TRBV30 and TRBJ1-1, is SQTIHQWPATLVQPVGSPLSLECTVEGTSNPNLYWYRQAAGRGLQLLFYSVGIGQISSEVPQNLSASRPQDRQFILSSKKLLLSDSGFYLCAWSLWQETMGAFFGQGTRLTVV.

V is TRBV10-3 and J is TRBJ1-2, with TRBD1 as a possible D gene (6 bases). Trimming pared 3 bases from V and 2 bases from J, leaving 22 bases between. This CDR3 has 18 residues. Per the germline V gene, CDR1 is ENHRY and CDR2 is SYGVKD. The CDR3 DNA follows: TGTGCCATCAGTGATGCGGTGCAAAGCCGGGACAAGAACTATGGCTACACCTTC. It codes for CAISDAVQSRDKNYGYTF.

V is TRBV2 and J is TRBJ2-7; maybe TRBD2 (6 bases). Per the germline V gene, CDR1 is SNHLY and CDR2 is FYNNEI. V was trimmed by 3 bases and J by 4 bases, leaving 13 bases between them. The CDR3 spans 14 residues. The CDR3 sequence: CASSDGTRPYEQYF. CDR3 coding DNA: TGTGCCAGCAGTGACGGGACTCGTCCTTACGAGCAGTACTTC.